This record concerns one T cell receptor beta chain sequence. Antigen: not known. The entry originates in a study of T cell clonotyping in hematopoietic cell transplantation. General study points: Graft donor and pretransplant recipient Inverse Simpson Index values predicted broader posttransplant TCR diversity. CD4 and CD8 repertoire contributions could not be separated without sorting. Few recipient clonotypes overlapped donors; over 97% were de novo at given depth. After transplant, recipient diversity fell while pathologically expanded clonotypes grew through day 180.

Repertoires were generated with immunoSEQ multiplex PCR, while TCRdb's copy carries only in-frame clones and drops some. The profile shows fewer than 45,000 clones, over 80% of them singletons. In germline, CDR1 is MDHEN, CDR2 SYDVKM. This CDR3 has 13 residues. Trimming removed 7 bases at V and 4 bases at J, with 11 bases between. Specimen: peripheral blood mononuclear cells. This rearrangement joins TRBV28 to TRBJ1-5; possibly TRBD1 for D (5 bases). The receptor was derived from a woman aged 40 to 55 in good health. Some clones in this sample may be carry-over from other donors' samples. Here the CDR3 reads CASIRAPNQPQHF. CDR3 DNA: TGTGCCAGCATCAGGGCCCCAAATCAGCCCCAGCATTTT.